This T cell receptor (beta chain) was identified in a study of cytomegalovirus exposure and HLA in healthy donors. Study conclusions and caveats: As confirmed in vitro, three CMV-associated chains were specific for CMV antigens.

The PCR ran on 60 Vbeta and 13 Jbeta primers. Generated by immunoSEQ multiplex PCR, the TCRdb table keeps only in-frame clones and is missing some. The sample includes over 150,000 clones, around 80% of them seen just once. Points on this clone: Its antigen is not known.

The V and J ends lost 3 bases and 13 bases respectively, with 15 bases between them. The CDR3 runs to 12 residues. The germline V gene encodes CDR1 LNHDA and CDR2 SQIVND (reference sequence). The chain couples TRBV19 to TRBJ1-1; D is unclear. This TCR came from a woman aged 45-59 years in good health and CMV-seropositive. Sequenced material: PBMCs. CDR3 bases: TGTGCCAGTAGTATTAGCGGCAGGCCCCTTTTCTTT. It yields the protein CASSISGRPLFF.